The sample holds one count of the clone carrying this T cell receptor beta chain. Its specificity is unknown. Some clones are missing from TCRdb's copy, which holds only in-frame ones; the method was immunoSEQ multiplex PCR. Of some 98,000 clones in the sample, 85% to 95% were seen once. The data are from a study of OX40 agonist ivuxolimab in advanced cancers. Study-wide context: Of the participants, under 50% had some prior anti-PD-1, anti-PD-L1 or anti-CTLA-4 therapy, which was allowed. Partial responses were achieved by three patients, one with hepatocellular carcinoma and two with cutaneous melanoma.

The study's findings and limits: Low normalized T-cell clonal expansion was also seen in some nonresponders.

V was clipped by 6 bases and J by 2 bases, with 14 bases between them. From germline, CDR1 is MRHNA and CDR2 SNTAGT. The CDR3 covers 15 residues. The sequencing here drew on CD4+ or CD8+ T cells sorted from blood, taken in a trial of the OX40 agonist ivuxolimab. The chain combines TRBV6-4 with TRBJ1-5; D is perhaps TRBD1 (5 bases). The receptor's source is an adult with an advanced solid tumor such as melanoma, head and neck, liver or kidney cancer. CDR3 nucleotide sequence: TGTGCCAGCAGCCGGGACTCCAGGGGCAATCAGCCCCAGCATTTT. It yields the protein CASSRDSRGNQPQHF.